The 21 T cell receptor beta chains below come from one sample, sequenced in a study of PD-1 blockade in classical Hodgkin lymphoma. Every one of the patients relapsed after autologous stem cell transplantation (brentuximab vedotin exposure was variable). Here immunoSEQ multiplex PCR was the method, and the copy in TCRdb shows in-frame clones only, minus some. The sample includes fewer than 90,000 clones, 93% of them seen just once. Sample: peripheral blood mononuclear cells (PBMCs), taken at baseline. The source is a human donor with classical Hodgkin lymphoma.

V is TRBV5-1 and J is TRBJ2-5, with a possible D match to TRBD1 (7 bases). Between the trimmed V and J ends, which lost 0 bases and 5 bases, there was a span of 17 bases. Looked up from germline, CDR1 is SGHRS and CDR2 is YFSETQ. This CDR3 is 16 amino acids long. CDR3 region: CASSLDRQGGSETQYF. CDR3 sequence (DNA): TGCGCCAGCAGCTTGGACAGACAGGGAGGTAGTGAGACCCAGTACTTC.

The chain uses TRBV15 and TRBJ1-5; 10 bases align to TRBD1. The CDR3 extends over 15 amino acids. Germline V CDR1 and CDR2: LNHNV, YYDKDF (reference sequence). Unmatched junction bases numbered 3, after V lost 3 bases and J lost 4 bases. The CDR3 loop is CATSRGQGPNQPQHF. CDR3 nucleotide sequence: TGTGCCACCAGCAGGGGACAGGGGCCAAATCAGCCCCAGCATTTT.

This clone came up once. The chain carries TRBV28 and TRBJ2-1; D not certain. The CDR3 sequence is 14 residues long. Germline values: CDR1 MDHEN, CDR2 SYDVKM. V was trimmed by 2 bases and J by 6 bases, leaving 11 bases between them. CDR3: CASSLRLPGNEQFF. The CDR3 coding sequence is TGTGCCAGCAGTTTACGGCTCCCGGGCAATGAGCAGTTCTTC.

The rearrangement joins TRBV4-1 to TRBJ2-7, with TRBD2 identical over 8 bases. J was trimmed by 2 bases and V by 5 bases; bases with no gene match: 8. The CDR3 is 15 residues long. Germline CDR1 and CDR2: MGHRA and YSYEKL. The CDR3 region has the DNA TGCGCCAGCAGCGAGGCGCGGGGGGCCACCTACGAGCAGTACTTC. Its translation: CASSEARGATYEQYF.

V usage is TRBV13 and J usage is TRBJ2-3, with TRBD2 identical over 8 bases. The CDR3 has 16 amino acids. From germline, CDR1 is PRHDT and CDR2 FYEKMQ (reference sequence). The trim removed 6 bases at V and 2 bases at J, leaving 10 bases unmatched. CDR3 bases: TGTGCCAGCAGACCTTCCGGGACTAGACTCACAGATACGCAGTATTTT. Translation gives CASRPSGTRLTDTQYF.

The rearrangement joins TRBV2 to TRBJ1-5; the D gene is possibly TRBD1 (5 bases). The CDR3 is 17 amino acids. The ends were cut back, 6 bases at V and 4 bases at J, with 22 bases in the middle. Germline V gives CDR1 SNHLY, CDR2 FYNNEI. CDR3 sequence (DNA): TGTGCCAGCAGCCTATCTAAAACAGGACCATTTAATCAGCCCCAGCATTTT. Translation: CASSLSKTGPFNQPQHF.

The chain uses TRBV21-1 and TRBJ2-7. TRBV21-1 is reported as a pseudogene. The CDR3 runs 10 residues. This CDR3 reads CASRSDEQYF. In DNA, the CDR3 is TGTGCCAGCCGGTCAGACGAGCAGTACTTC.

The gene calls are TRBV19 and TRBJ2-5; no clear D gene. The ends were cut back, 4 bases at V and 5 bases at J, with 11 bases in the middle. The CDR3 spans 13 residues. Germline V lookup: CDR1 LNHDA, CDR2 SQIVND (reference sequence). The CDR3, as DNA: TGTGCCAGTAGTACCCAAGAAAGGGAGACCCAGTACTTC. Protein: CASSTQERETQYF.

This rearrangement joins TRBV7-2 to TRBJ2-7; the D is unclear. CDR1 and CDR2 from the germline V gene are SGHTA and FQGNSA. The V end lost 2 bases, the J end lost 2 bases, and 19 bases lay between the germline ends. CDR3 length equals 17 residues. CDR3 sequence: CASSLINSQITPYEQYF. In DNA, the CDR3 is TGTGCCAGCAGCTTAATCAATAGCCAGATAACTCCCTACGAGCAGTACTTC.

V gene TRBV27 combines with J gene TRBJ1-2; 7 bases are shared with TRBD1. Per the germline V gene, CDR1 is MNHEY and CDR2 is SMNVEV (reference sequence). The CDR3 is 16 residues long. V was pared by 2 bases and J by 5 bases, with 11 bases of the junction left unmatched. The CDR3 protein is CASSLRATGSRYGYTF. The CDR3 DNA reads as TGTGCCAGCAGTTTAAGGGCGACAGGGAGTAGGTATGGCTACACCTTC.

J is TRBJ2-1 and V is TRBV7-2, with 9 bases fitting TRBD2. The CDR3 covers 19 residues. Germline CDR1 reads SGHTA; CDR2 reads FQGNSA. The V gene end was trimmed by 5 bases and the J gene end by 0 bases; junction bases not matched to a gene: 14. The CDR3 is CASSRVAGATLSSYNEQFF. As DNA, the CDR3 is TGTGCCAGCAGCAGAGTAGCGGGAGCTACCCTAAGCTCCTACAATGAGCAGTTCTTC. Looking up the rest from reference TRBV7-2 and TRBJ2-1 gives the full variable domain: GAGVSQSPSNKVTEKGKDVELRCDPISGHTALYWYRQSLGQGLEFLIYFQGNSAPDKSGLPSDRFSAERTGGSVSTLTIQRTQQEDSAVYLCASSRVAGATLSSYNEQFFGPGTRLTVL.

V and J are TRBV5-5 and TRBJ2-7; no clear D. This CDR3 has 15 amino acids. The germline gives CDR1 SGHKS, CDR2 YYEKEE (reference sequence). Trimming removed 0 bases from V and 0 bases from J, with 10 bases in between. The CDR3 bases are TGTGCCAGCAGCTTGGACGGCAGAGGCTCCTACGAGCAGTACTTC. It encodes CASSLDGRGSYEQYF.

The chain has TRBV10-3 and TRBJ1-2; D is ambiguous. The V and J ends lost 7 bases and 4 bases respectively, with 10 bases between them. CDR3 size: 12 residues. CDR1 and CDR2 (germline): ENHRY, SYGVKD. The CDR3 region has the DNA TGTGCCATCAAGGCCCTCTCCTATGGCTACACCTTC. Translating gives CAIKALSYGYTF.

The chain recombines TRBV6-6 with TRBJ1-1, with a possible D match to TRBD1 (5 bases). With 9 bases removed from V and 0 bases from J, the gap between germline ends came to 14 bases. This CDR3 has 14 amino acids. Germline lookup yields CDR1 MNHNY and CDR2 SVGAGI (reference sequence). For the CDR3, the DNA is TGTGCCAGTCGCGCCGGGACGGTGAACACTGAAGCTTTCTTT. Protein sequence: CASRAGTVNTEAFF.

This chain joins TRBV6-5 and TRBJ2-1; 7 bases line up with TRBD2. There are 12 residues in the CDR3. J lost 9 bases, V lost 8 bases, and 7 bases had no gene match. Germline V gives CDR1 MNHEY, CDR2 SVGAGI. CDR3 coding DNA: TGTGCCAGCGTTGGGACTACTCGTGAGCAGTTCTTC. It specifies CASVGTTREQFF.

The CDR3 protein is CASSLEDGLDTQYF. CDR3 bases: TGTGCCAGCAGCTTAGAAGACGGTTTAGATACGCAGTATTTT. V gene TRBV11-3 combines with J gene TRBJ2-3; no reliable D call. Germline CDR1 SGHNT, CDR2 YENEEA. V dropped 0 bases and J dropped 5 bases, with 9 bases sitting between them. The CDR3 runs 14 residues.

The CDR3 coding sequence is TGCGCCAGCAGCTGGCCCGGGACAGTCCGCTTGGGGCAAGAGACCCAGTACTTC. Translated: CASSWPGTVRLGQETQYF. The chain is built from TRBV5-1 and TRBJ2-5, with 7 bases lining up with TRBD1. Looked up from germline, CDR1 is SGHRS and CDR2 is YFSETQ. The CDR3 totals 18 residues. The V gene end was trimmed by 3 bases and the J gene end by 2 bases; junction bases not matched to a gene: 16.

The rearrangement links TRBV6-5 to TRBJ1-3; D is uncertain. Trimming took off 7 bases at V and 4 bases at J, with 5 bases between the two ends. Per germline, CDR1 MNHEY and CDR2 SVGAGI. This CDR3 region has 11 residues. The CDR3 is CASTGGNTIYF. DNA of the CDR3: TGTGCCAGCACCGGAGGAAACACCATATATTTT.

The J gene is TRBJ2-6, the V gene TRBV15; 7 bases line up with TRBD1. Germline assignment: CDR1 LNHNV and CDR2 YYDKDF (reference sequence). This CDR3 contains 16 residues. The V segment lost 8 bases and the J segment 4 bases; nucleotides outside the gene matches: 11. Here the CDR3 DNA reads TGTGCCACCCGACGGACAGGACAGGCGGGGGCCAACGTCCTGACTTTC. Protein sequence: CATRRTGQAGANVLTF.

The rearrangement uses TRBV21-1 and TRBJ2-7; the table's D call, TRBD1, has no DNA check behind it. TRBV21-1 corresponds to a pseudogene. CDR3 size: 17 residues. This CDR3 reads CASSPTPGTGVTVEQYF. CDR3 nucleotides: TGTGCCAGCAGCCCTACCCCCGGGACAGGGGTTACGGTCGAGCAGTACTTC.

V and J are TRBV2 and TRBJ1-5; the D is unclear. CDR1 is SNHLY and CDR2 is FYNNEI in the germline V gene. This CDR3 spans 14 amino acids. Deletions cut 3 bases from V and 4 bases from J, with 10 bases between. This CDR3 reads CASSDNSPNQPQHF. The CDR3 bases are TGTGCCAGCAGTGATAACAGCCCTAATCAGCCCCAGCATTTT. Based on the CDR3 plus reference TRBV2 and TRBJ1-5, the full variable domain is EPEVTQTPSHQVTQMGQEVILRCVPISNHLYFYWYRQILGQKVEFLVSFYNNEISEKSEIFDDQFSVERPDGSNFTLKIRSTKLEDSAMYFCASSDNSPNQPQHFGDGTRLSIL.